This T cell receptor beta chain was sequenced during a study of beta chain features in type 1 diabetes. Study context: All samples yielded some 100,000,000 examined sorted cells. Study findings and constraints: Moderate yet significant TCRB CDR3 shortening was seen in Type 1 diabetes patients in all four CD4+ subsets. For patients, the naive, central memory and Treg TCRB repertoires appeared more alike than for healthy donors. Junctions at VDJ sites from type 1 diabetes patients had fewer insertions and more deletions.

There are a few counts of this clone. Its antigen is unknown. With V trimmed by 5 bases and J by 2 bases, 6 bases remained unmatched. The V gene's germline CDR1 is LNHDA and CDR2 SQIVND (reference sequence). The CDR3 consists of 14 residues. Every bit of the isolated RNA underwent reverse transcription, so sequencing read expressed TCRB transcripts. This table comes from immunoSEQ multiplex PCR, and its TCRdb copy is limited to in-frame clones, with some not included. The table lists 200,000 to 250,000 clones, approximately 16% of them singletons. The sample comprised naive CD4+ T cells from blood. The chain employs TRBV19 and TRBJ2-7; 7 bases fit TRBD1. This clonotype originated in a man younger than 40 with type 1 diabetes. CDR3 sequence: CASSFVGQTYEQYF. The CDR3 nucleotides are TGTGCCAGTAGTTTCGTGGGACAGACCTACGAGCAGTACTTC.